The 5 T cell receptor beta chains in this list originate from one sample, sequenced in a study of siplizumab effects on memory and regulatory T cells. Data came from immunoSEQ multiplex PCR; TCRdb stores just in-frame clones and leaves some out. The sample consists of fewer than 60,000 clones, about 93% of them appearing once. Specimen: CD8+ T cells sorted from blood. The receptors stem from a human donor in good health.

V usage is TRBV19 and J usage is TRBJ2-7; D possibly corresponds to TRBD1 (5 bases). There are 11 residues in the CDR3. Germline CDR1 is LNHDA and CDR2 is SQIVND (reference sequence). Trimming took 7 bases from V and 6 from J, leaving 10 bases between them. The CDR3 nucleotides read TGTGCCAGTACCGCCCAGGGCGAGCAGTACTTC. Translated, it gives CASTAQGEQYF. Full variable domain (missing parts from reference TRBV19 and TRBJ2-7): DGGITQSPKYLFRKEGQNVTLSCEQNLNHDAMYWYRQDPGQGLRLIYYSQIVNDFQKGDIAEGYSVSREKKESFPLTVTSAQKNPTAFYLCASTAQGEQYFGPGTRLTVT.

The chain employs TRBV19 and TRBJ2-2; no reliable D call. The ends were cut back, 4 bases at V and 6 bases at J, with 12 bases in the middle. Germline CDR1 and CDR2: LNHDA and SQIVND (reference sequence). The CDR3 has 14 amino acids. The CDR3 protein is CASSTYQDAGELFF. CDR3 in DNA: TGTGCCAGTAGTACATATCAAGACGCCGGGGAGCTGTTTTTT.

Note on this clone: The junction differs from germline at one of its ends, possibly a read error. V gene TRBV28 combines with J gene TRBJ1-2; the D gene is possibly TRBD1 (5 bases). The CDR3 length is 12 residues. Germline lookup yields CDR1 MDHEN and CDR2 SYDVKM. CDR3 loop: CVSSFRAWLLTF. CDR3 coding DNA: TGTGTCAGCAGTTTCAGGGCGTGGCTACTCACCTTC.

CDR3 in DNA: TGTGCCAGTAGTATAAATCCCGCAGGCCCGGGGGTGACAGGGAAGGGGGATCAGCCCCAGCATTTT. It specifies CASSINPAGPGVTGKGDQPQHF. The chain is built from TRBV19 and TRBJ1-5, with 7 bases matching TRBD1. Germline loops: CDR1 LNHDA, CDR2 SQIVND (reference sequence). V lost 2 bases and J lost 5; bases outside the gene matches: 27. The CDR3 length is 22 residues.

The CDR3 DNA follows: TGTGCCAGCAGTTTTGCGGGGGCTGAAAAACTGTTTTTT. It is translated as CASSFAGAEKLFF. This rearrangement joins TRBV28 to TRBJ1-4; D is perhaps TRBD1 (6 bases). V was cut by 3 bases and J by 7 bases, with 9 bases left in between. CDR3 length: 13 residues. Germline CDR1 is MDHEN and CDR2 is SYDVKM. The full variable domain, with the rest looked up from reference TRBV28 and TRBJ1-4, is DVKVTQSSRYLVKRTGEKVFLECVQDMDHENMFWYRQDPGLGLRLIYFSYDVKMKEKGDIPEGYSVSREKKERFSLILESASTNQTSMYLCASSFAGAEKLFFGSGTQLSVL.